These 9 T cell receptor beta chains originate from one sample sequenced in a study of T cells after yellow fever vaccination. Each CDR3 protein is one row after TCRdb ran MiXCR on the 5' RACE reads. Altogether 110,000 or so distinct CDR3 sequences are present, around 7.2% being singletons, with the ten largest covering 2.7%. The sample here was CD4+ T cells sorted from PBMCs, taken about 49 days after the first yellow fever vaccination. These receptors all stem from a young man who received the YFV17D yellow fever vaccine.

This clonotype was counted many times. This chain links TRBV20-1 with TRBJ1-5; D unresolved. The V end was cut by 6 bases, the J end by 5 bases, with 11 bases between. CDR1 is DFQATT, CDR2 SNEGSKA, per germline (reference sequence). This CDR3 is built from 12 residues. CDR3 DNA sequence: TGCAGTGCCCGGCGACTGGATCAGCCCCAGCATTTT. Protein product: CSARRLDQPQHF.

This clonotype was counted at least ten times. This chain uses TRBV4-1 with TRBJ1-6, with unresolved D. Germline V CDR1 and CDR2: MGHRA, YSYEKL. V was cut by 1 base and J by 4 bases, with 14 bases left in between. The CDR3 consists of 17 residues. The CDR3 DNA follows: TGCGCCAGCAGCCAAGGCAGCCAAGACCTTTATAATTCACCCCTCCACTTT. This sequence encodes CASSQGSQDLYNSPLHF.

This clonotype appeared a few times. The rearrangement joins TRBV6-5 to TRBJ2-3, with 11 bases lining up with TRBD2. The V gene end was trimmed by 6 bases and the J gene end by 2 bases; junction bases not matched to a gene: 10. CDR1 is MNHEY and CDR2 is SVGAGI in the germline V gene. The CDR3 covers 17 residues. The CDR3 loop reads CASSPRASGGNTDTQYF. In DNA form, the CDR3 reads TGTGCCAGCAGCCCAAGGGCTAGCGGGGGGAACACAGATACGCAGTATTTT.

The genes are TRBV12-3 or TRBV12-4 and TRBJ1-5, with D possibly TRBD1 on 5 matching bases. Trimming took 6 bases from V and 3 from J, leaving 15 bases between them. This CDR3 contains 15 residues. The CDR3 is CASRPAGTNNQPQHF. DNA for the CDR3: TGTGCCAGCAGGCCCGCGGGGACCAACAATCAGCCCCAGCATTTT.

This clonotype was recorded at least ten times. This chain links TRBV5-1 with TRBJ2-5; 7 nucleotides align to TRBD2. The length of the CDR3 is 15 residues. V dropped 4 bases and J dropped 2; count of bases not matched to a gene: 8. Germline CDR1 SGHRS, CDR2 YFSETQ. The CDR3 nucleotides read TGCGCCAGCAGCCTGGGGAGGGGTGGGCAAGAGACCCAGTACTTC. Protein product: CASSLGRGGQETQYF. The whole variable domain, filled in from reference TRBV5-1 and TRBJ2-5, reads KAGVTQTPRYLIKTRGQQVTLSCSPISGHRSVSWYQQTPGQGLQFLFEYFSETQRNKGNFPGRFSGRQFSNSRSEMNVSTLELGDSALYLCASSLGRGGQETQYFGPGTRLLVL.

This clonotype was found many times. V usage is TRBV4-2 and J usage is TRBJ2-3; perhaps TRBD2 as D (6 bases). Trimming removed 2 bases from V and 5 bases from J, with 14 bases in between. This CDR3 spans 15 amino acids. Germline CDR1 is LGHNA and CDR2 is YNFKEQ. The CDR3 nucleotides read TGTGCCAGCAGCCAACGAGCGGGCGCGGAAGATACGCAGTATTTT. It yields the protein CASSQRAGAEDTQYF.

This chain connects TRBV11-3 to TRBJ2-1; weak D call: TRBD2 (5 bases). V lost 0 bases to trimming and J lost 0 bases, with 9 bases between them. The germline V gene encodes CDR1 SGHNT and CDR2 YENEEA. The CDR3 has 16 amino acids. The CDR3 nucleotides are TGTGCCAGCAGCTTAGATAAGGGAGTCTCCTACAATGAGCAGTTCTTC. Its translation is CASSLDKGVSYNEQFF.

This clonotype was counted many times. The chain links TRBV7-2 to TRBJ2-7; maybe TRBD1 (5 bases). The CDR3 sequence is 14 residues long. Trimming took off 1 base at V and 3 bases at J, with 10 bases between the two ends. From germline, CDR1 is SGHTA and CDR2 FQGNSA. CDR3 region: CASSLVQGSYEQYF. Here the CDR3 DNA reads TGTGCCAGCAGCTTAGTTCAGGGTAGCTACGAGCAGTACTTC. The whole variable domain, filled in from reference TRBV7-2 and TRBJ2-7, reads GAGVSQSPSNKVTEKGKDVELRCDPISGHTALYWYRQSLGQGLEFLIYFQGNSAPDKSGLPSDRFSAERTGGSVSTLTIQRTQQEDSAVYLCASSLVQGSYEQYFGPGTRLTVT.

This clonotype was detected many times. The rearrangement uses TRBV20-1 and TRBJ1-1; unclear D gene. CDR1 is DFQATT, CDR2 SNEGSKA, per germline (reference sequence). This CDR3 contains 14 residues. V lost 2 bases and J lost 5, with 15 bases in between. The DNA for the CDR3 is TGCAGTGCTAGATTTTCTGGGAGCGGAACTGAAGCTTTCTTT. This codes for CSARFSGSGTEAFF.